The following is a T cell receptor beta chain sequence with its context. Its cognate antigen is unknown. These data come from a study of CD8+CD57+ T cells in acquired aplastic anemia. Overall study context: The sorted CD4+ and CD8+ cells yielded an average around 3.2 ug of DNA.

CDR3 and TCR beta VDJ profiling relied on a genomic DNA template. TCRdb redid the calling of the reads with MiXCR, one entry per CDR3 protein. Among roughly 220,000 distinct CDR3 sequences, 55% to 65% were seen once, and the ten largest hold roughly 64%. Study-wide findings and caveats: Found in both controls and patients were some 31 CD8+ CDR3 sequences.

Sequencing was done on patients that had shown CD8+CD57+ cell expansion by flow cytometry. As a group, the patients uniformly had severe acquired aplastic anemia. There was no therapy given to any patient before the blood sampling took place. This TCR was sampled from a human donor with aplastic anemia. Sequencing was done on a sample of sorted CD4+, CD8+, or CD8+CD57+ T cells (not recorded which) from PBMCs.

This chain's CDR3 is CASSRRPLNTEAFF. DNA for the CDR3: TGTGCCAGCAGCCGAAGACCTCTGAACACTGAAGCTTTCTTT. V gene TRBV5-6 combines with J gene TRBJ1-1; D unclear. Germline V gene data show CDR1 as SGHDT and CDR2 as YYEEEE. With 4 bases removed from V and 0 bases from J, the gap between germline ends came to 10 bases. The CDR3 covers 14 residues.